Listed here are 5 T cell receptor beta chains from one sample, sequenced in a study of blood T cell repertoires in COVID-19. Clones were sequenced by immunoSEQ multiplex PCR, and TCRdb holds only the in-frame ones, with some missing. The sample yields about 32,000 clones, 86% seen once. The sample was peripheral blood. These TCRs come from a woman at least 80 years old with active or convalescent COVID-19.

V is TRBV9 and J is TRBJ2-1, with D possibly TRBD2 on 6 matching bases. The V end lost 2 bases, the J end lost 5 bases, and 14 bases lay between the germline ends. The CDR3 is 15 residues long. Per germline, CDR1 SGDLS and CDR2 YYNGEE. CDR3 protein: CASSVAVERDNEQFF. The DNA of the CDR3 is TGTGCCAGCAGCGTCGCGGTGGAGCGGGACAATGAGCAGTTCTTC.

V gene TRBV3-1 (or the pseudogene TRBV3-2) combines with J gene TRBJ1-2; no firm D call. Trimming stripped 4 bases from V and 5 bases from J, with 17 bases between. From germline, CDR1 is LGHDT and CDR2 YNNKEL (reference sequence). The CDR3 is made up of 15 amino acids. CDR3 DNA: TGTGCCAGCAGCCGCCCCGGGGTTGGCATATATGGCTACACCTTC. Encoded protein: CASSRPGVGIYGYTF.

J is TRBJ2-7 and V is TRBV11-2; 11 nucleotides line up with TRBD2. J lost 7 bases, V lost 6 bases, and 8 bases had no gene match. The CDR3 length is 14 residues. CDR1 SGHAT and CDR2 FQNNGV come from the germline V gene. The CDR3 DNA follows: TGTGCCAGCAGAATAGCGGGGGGGCCTGGGGAGCAGTACTTC. As protein: CASRIAGGPGEQYF. Combining the CDR3 with reference TRBV11-2 and TRBJ2-7 gives the whole variable domain EAGVAQSPRYKIIEKRQSVAFWCNPISGHATLYWYQQILGQGPKLLIQFQNNGVVDDSQLPKDRFSAERLKGVDSTLKIQPAKLEDSAVYLCASRIAGGPGEQYFGPGTRLTVT.

The rearrangement joins TRBV28 to TRBJ1-5; D is undetermined. CDR1 MDHEN and CDR2 SYDVKM come from the germline V gene. CDR3 length: 14 amino acids. Trimming cost V 6 bases and J 3 bases, with 12 bases left between them. The CDR3 loop reads CASRSGSLNQPQHF. The CDR3 nucleotides are TGTGCCAGCAGGTCGGGGAGCCTCAATCAGCCCCAGCATTTT.

Note on this clone: A read error may account for a junction end that differs from germline. The V and J genes are TRBV6-5 and TRBJ1-1; 8 bases match TRBD1. The CDR3 sequence is 14 residues long. The V gene's germline CDR1 is MNHEY and CDR2 SVGAGI. This chain's CDR3 is CASSMNPLTGAILF. The CDR3 DNA reads as TGTGCCAGCAGTATGAACCCGCTGACAGGGGCAATTCTATTT.